This TCR beta chain originates from a study of CD8 T cells in ankylosing spondylitis. Study-level results: In the blood and synovial fluid of reactive arthritis, some motif variants had been previously reported. A TCR beta motif made of about 8 highly homologous variants seemed typical of ankylosing spondylitis blood. CD8+ disease-linked clones were present at relatively low frequencies in blood.

V lost 2 bases and J 7 bases, leaving 6 bases between the germline ends. The CDR3 contains 12 residues. CDR1 and CDR2 from the germline V gene are SGHVS and FQNEAQ. TCRdb ran MiXCR on the 5' RACE reads and lists one entry per CDR3 protein. The sample has about 180,000 distinct CDR3 sequences; 8.5% to 10% are singletons. This clonotype appeared many times. Its antigen remains unidentified. The origin of this receptor is a female donor with ankylosing spondylitis or in good health (not recorded which). Sequencing was performed on blood, either unsorted or a sorted T cell fraction (not recorded which). The chain links TRBV7-8 to TRBJ2-1; D not certain. The CDR3 coding sequence is TGTGCCAGCAGCTTAATAGAAAATGAGCAGTTCTTC. The encoded protein is CASSLIENEQFF.